This TCR beta chain emerged from a study of blood T cell repertoires in COVID-19. About the research overall: The cDNA or gDNA used as material had been derived from T cells, B-cell-depleted T cells, or PBMCs.

CDR3 length equals 15 residues. From germline, CDR1 is SNHLY and CDR2 FYNNEI. The V segment lost 3 bases and the J segment 5 bases; nucleotides outside the gene matches: 5. Assay used: immunoSEQ multiplex PCR; TCRdb lists only in-frame clones, some missing. The sample carries a few hundred thousand clones, approximately 86% recorded once. Sequencing was performed on peripheral blood. This receptor was taken from a man aged 18 to 29 with active or convalescent COVID-19. The V and J genes are TRBV2 and TRBJ2-2, with 8 bases that match TRBD1. CDR3 region: CASSDFTGGTGELFF. The CDR3 DNA sequence: TGTGCCAGCAGTGATTTTACAGGGGGAACCGGGGAGCTGTTTTTT.